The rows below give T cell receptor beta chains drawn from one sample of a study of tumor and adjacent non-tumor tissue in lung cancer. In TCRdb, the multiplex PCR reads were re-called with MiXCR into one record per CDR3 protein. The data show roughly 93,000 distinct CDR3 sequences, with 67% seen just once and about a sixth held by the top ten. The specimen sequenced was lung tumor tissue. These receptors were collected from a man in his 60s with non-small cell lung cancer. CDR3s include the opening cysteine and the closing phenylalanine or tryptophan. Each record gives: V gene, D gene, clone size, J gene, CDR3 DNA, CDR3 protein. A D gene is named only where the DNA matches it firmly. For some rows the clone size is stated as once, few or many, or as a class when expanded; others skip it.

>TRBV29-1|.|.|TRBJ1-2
TGCAGCGTTGGCGAACCTAATCCTAACTATGGCTGCACCTTC
CSVGEPNPNYGCTF
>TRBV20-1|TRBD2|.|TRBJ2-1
TGCAGTGCTACTCGACTAGCGGGGGGGCGAAATGAGCGGTTTTTC
CSATRLAGGRNERFF
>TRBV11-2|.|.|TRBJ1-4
TGTGCTAGCAGCTCGGCGGGAGGAGCAACTAATGAAAAACTGTTTTTT
CASSSAGGATNEKLFF
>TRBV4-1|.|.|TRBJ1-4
TGTGCCAGCAGCCAACCGCTTCAGGGAGGTGAAAAACTGTTATTT
CASSQPLQGGEKLLF
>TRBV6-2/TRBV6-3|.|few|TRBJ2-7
TGTGGCAGCACCTCTCAGGAGTATGTGTCCTACGAGCAGTACTTC
CGSTSQEYVSYEQYF
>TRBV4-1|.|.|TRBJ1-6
TGCGCCAGCAGCCAACTTTCCGGCGGGTCACCCCTCCACTTT
CASSQLSGGSPLHF
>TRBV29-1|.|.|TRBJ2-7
TGCAGCGTTACTATGGAGCTCTACGAGCAGTACTTC
CSVTMELYEQYF
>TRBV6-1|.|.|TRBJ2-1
TGTGCCAGTAGTAAACAGGCCCACTCCTACAATGAGCAGTTCTTC
CASSKQAHSYNEQFF
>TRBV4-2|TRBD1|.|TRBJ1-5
TGTGCCAGCAGCCAACGAATCGGGATATCTGGAGGGGGCATTCAGCCCCAGCATTTT
CASSQRIGISGGGIQPQHF
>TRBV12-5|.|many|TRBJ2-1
TGTGCTAGTGGTTTGCCCCTGAATGAGCAGTTCTTC
CASGLPLNEQFF
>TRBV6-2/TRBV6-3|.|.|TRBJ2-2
TGTGCCAGCAGTTACCCGGACACCGAGGAGCTGTTTTTT
CASSYPDTEELFF
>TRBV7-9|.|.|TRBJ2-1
TGTGTCAGCAGCTCCGATTGGGGGGATGAGCAGTTCTTC
CVSSSDWGDEQFF
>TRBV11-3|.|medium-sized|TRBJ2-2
TGTGCCAGCAGCTTTTCGGGAGTTGCCACCGGGGAGCTGTTTTTT
CASSFSGVATGELFF
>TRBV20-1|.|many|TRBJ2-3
TGCAGTGCTAGAGATTTAGTTGGAGATACGCAGTATTTT
CSARDLVGDTQYF
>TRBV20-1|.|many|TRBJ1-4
TGCAGTGCTAGAACCCCCTCGGTGGAAAAACTGTTTTTT
CSARTPSVEKLFF
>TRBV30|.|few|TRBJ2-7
TGTGCCTGGAGTGTACGGGGGGCTGGCGAGCAGTACTTC
CAWSVRGAGEQYF
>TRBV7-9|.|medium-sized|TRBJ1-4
TGTGCCAGCAGCATTCCAGGGCCAGGGGCGTTT
CASSIPGPGAF
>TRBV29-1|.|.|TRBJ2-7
TGCAGCGTTACTACAGAACACTACGAGCAATACTTC
CSVTTEHYEQYF
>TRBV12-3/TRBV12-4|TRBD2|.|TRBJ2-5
TGTGCCGGCCCGGATACTGGACTAGCGTTAGAGACCCAGTACTTC
CAGPDTGLALETQYF
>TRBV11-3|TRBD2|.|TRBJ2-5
TGTGCCAGCAGCTTCGGACTAGCGGGGCTACTCCGGGGGGAGACCCAGTACTTC
CASSFGLAGLLRGETQYF
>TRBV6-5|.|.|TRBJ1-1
TGTGCCAGCGGTTACTCATGGGGGGCCACTGAAGTTTTCTTT
CASGYSWGATEVFF
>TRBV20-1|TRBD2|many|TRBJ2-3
TGCAGTGCTAGAGAGATGTCTAGCGGGAGAGAACAGTATTTT
CSAREMSSGREQYF
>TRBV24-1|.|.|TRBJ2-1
TGTGCCACCAGTGACGCCTCTCCCGGAGTACACTACAATGAGCAGTTCTTC
CATSDASPGVHYNEQFF
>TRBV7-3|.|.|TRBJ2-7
TGTGCCAGCAGCTTAAACAGGATCGAGCAGTACTTC
CASSLNRIEQYF
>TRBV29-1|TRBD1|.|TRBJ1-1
TGCAGTGTAACCTTGGGACAGAACACTGAAGCTATCTTT
CSVTLGQNTEAIF
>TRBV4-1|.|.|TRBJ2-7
TGCGCCAGGAGCCAAATCGACCAGCGCTACGAGCAGTACTTC
CARSQIDQRYEQYF
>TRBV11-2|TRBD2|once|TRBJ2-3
TGTGCCAGCAGTACAAGGACTAGCGGGAGCTTGAATACGCAGTATTTT
CASSTRTSGSLNTQYF
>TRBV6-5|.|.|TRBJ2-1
TGTGCCAGCAGTTACTCAGAGGAGGGCGGTGAGCTGTTCTTC
CASSYSEEGGELFF
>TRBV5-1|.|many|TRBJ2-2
TGCGCCAGCAGCTTGGCCGGCCCCCTTACCGGGGAGCTGTTTTTT
CASSLAGPLTGELFF
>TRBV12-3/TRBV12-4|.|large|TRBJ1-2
TGTGCCAGCAGTTTAGGGGTCGGGTATGGCTACACCTTC
CASSLGVGYGYTF
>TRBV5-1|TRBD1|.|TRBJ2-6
TGCGCCAGCAGCTTGAGGTGGGACAGGGTAGAATCTGGGGCCAACGTCCTGACTTTC
CASSLRWDRVESGANVLTF
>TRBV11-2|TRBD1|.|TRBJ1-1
TGTGCTAGCAGCACGCCGACAGGGGTGAACACTGAAACTTTCTTT
CASSTPTGVNTETFF
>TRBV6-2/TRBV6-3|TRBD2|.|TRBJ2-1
TGTGCCAGCAGTATCACTAGCGGGTGGGCCAATGAGCAGTTCTTC
CASSITSGWANEQFF
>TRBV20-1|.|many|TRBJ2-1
TGCAGTGCTAGCGGGTCTACCAGCAATGAGCAGTTCTTC
CSASGSTSNEQFF
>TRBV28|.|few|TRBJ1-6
TGTGCCAGCAGTGGTGTTGGGGCCTATAATTCACCCCTCCACTTT
CASSGVGAYNSPLHF